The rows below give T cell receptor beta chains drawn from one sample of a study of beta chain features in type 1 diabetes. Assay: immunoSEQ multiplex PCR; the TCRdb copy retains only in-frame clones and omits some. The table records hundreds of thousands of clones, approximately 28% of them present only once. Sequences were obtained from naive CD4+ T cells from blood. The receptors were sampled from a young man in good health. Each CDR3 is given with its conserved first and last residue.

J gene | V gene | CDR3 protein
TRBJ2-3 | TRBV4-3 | CASSPLAGGPDTQYF
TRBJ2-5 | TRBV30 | CAWSAPLQGAQETQYF
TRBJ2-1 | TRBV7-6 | CASTPPAPGPQFF
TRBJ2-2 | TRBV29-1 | CSVEVGARTGELFF
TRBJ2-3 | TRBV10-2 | CARSDGENQDTQYF
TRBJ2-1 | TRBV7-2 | CASSSPSRPNEQFF
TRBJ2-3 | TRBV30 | CAWSFSLGYSTDTQYF
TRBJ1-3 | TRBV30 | CALSKQGSGNTIYF
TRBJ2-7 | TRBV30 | CAWSATGYYEQYF
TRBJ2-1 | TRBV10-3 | CAIRSQRGNNEQFF
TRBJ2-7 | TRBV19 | CASSRSSPYEQYF
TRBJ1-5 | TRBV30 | CACRTGEPYSNQPQHF
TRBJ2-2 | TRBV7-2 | CASSPSWGTGELFF
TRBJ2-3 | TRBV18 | CASSLREIITDTQYF
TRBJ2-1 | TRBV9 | CASSPRGGSGNEQFF
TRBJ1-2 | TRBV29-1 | CSGQGATGRDHGYTF
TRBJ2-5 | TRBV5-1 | CASRKTGLGTQYF
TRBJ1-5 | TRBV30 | CAWSAVRDQPQHF
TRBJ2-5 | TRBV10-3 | CAISESRGAQETQYF
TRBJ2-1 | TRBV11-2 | CASSPGTGRYNEQFF
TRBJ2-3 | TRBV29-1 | CSVKTEYSDPLQYF
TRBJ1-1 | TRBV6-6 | CASSLYRNTEAFF
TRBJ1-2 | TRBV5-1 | CASSLASGVSGYTF
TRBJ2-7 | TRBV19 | CASSIDFRTGGYEQYF
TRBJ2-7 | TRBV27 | CASSTAPDRPYEQYF
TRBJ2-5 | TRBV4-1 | CASSSGTSGETQYF
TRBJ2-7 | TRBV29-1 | CSGSPGQGALYEQYF
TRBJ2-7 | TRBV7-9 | CASSFTQGIEQYF
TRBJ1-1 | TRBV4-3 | CASSHLPGQGDTEAFF
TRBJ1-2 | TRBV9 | CASSAQGRVFGYTF
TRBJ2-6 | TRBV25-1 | CASSPFGTGPSGANVLTF
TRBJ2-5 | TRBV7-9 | CASSPWRGRGETQYF
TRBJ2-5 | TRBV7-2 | CASSLARETQYF
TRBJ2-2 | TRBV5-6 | CASSPGRHTGELFF
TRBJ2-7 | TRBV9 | CASSPSGQAYEQYF